These 12 T cell receptor beta chains were all obtained from the same sample, sequenced in a study of cytomegalovirus exposure and HLA in healthy donors. Both 60 Vbeta primers and 13 Jbeta primers went into the PCR. Profiling relied on immunoSEQ multiplex PCR, and the TCRdb table lists in-frame clones only, not all of them. Found here are some 150,000 clones, roughly two thirds of them singletons; the top ten hold 2.8%. Material: PBMCs. The receptors were gathered from a woman aged 25 to 39 in good health and CMV-seronegative.

This chain connects TRBV25-1 to TRBJ1-1, with D tentatively TRBD1 (5 bases). The CDR3 runs 12 residues. Germline CDR1 and CDR2: MGHDK and SYGVNS. Trimming took 2 bases from V and 10 from J, leaving 11 bases between them. The CDR3 nucleotides are TGTGCCAGCAGTGAACCCCTTAGGGGAGCTTTCTTT. It codes for CASSEPLRGAFF.

The V call is TRBV2, the J call TRBJ2-3, with D possibly TRBD1 on 5 matching bases. Trimming took 8 bases from V and 4 from J, leaving 13 bases between them. The CDR3 has 13 amino acids. Germline V gene sequence: CDR1 SNHLY, CDR2 FYNNEI. The CDR3 nucleotides read TGTGCCAGCTCTCGCGAAGGGGCAGATACGCAGTATTTT. Translated: CASSREGADTQYF.

This chain joins TRBV27 and TRBJ2-1; D call uncertain. The CDR3 has 13 amino acids. Looked up from germline, CDR1 is MNHEY and CDR2 is SMNVEV (reference sequence). V was shortened by 3 bases and J by 9 bases, with 12 bases between the two germline ends. CDR3 nucleotide sequence: TGTGCCAGCAGTTTCTTACCCCTAGGTGAGCAGTTCTTC. This gives the protein CASSFLPLGEQFF.

V is TRBV6-6 and J is TRBJ1-5; 9 bases fit TRBD1. Germline loops: CDR1 MNHNY, CDR2 SVGAGI (reference sequence). The CDR3 has 15 residues. V shed 7 bases and J 5 bases; nucleotides not matched to a gene: 9. The CDR3 sequence is CASTKRGTGYQPQHF. The DNA for the CDR3 is TGTGCCAGCACCAAACGTGGGACAGGGTATCAGCCCCAGCATTTT.

The chain recombines TRBV28 with TRBJ2-2; 11 positions agree with TRBD2. CDR3 length equals 15 residues. Looked up from germline, CDR1 is MDHEN and CDR2 is SYDVKM. Trimming removed 10 bases from V and 2 bases from J; junction bases left unmatched: 6. CDR3 sequence reads: CATLTSGINTGELFF. CDR3 DNA: TGTGCCACTCTGACTAGCGGGATTAACACCGGGGAGCTGTTTTTT.

The J gene is TRBJ1-1, the V gene TRBV7-9; D gene unclear. The germline V gene encodes CDR1 SEHNR and CDR2 FQNEAQ (reference sequence). V was trimmed by 5 bases and J by 4 bases, leaving 14 bases between them. This CDR3 has 14 amino acids. The CDR3 sequence: CASSEGLLSTEAFF. In DNA form, the CDR3 reads TGTGCCAGCAGCGAAGGACTCTTATCCACTGAAGCTTTCTTT.

The chain joins TRBV9 to TRBJ2-7; 7 bases line up with TRBD2. Germline CDR1 is SGDLS and CDR2 is YYNGEE. Trimming cost V 0 bases and J 2 bases; bases outside gene matches: 5. CDR3 length: 15 residues. CDR3 residues: CASSVGTSAPYEQYF. DNA of the CDR3: TGTGCCAGCAGCGTAGGCACTAGCGCTCCCTACGAGCAGTACTTC. Complete variable domain (other parts from reference TRBV9 and TRBJ2-7): DSGVTQTPKHLITATGQRVTLRCSPRSGDLSVYWYQQSLDQGLQFLIQYYNGEERAKGNILERFSAQQFPDLHSELNLSSLELGDSALYFCASSVGTSAPYEQYFGPGTRLTVT.

The CDR3 DNA is TGTGCCAGCAGCCCGCCCGGGACTAGACGTTTGGAGACCCAGTACTTC. Protein sequence: CASSPPGTRRLETQYF. The genes are TRBV9 and TRBJ2-5; 8 bases align to TRBD2. The CDR3 has 16 residues. The trim removed 4 bases at V and 5 bases at J, leaving 13 bases unmatched. Germline-derived CDR1 and CDR2 are SGDLS and YYNGEE.

The chain employs TRBV28 and TRBJ2-7; 7 nucleotides align to TRBD1. Trimming removed 6 bases from V and 2 bases from J; junction bases left unmatched: 4. The germline V gene has CDR1 MDHEN and CDR2 SYDVKM. The CDR3 loop spans 13 amino acids. The CDR3 loop reads CASRGQVPYEQYF. CDR3 nucleotides: TGTGCCAGCAGAGGACAGGTCCCCTACGAGCAGTACTTC.

The chain carries TRBV5-4 and TRBJ1-4, with a possible D match to TRBD1 (5 bases). This CDR3 contains 15 residues. V was shortened by 4 bases and J by 2 bases, with 12 bases between the two germline ends. From germline, CDR1 is SGHNT and CDR2 YYREEE (reference sequence). CDR3 sequence: CASSDRQGTNEKLFF. In DNA form, the CDR3 reads TGTGCCAGCAGCGATCGGCAGGGCACTAATGAAAAACTGTTTTTT.

Only a few counts were recorded for this clone. The rearrangement joins TRBV28 to TRBJ2-5; 7 nucleotides line up with TRBD2. Germline assignment: CDR1 MDHEN and CDR2 SYDVKM. The length of the CDR3 is 15 residues. V trimming: 4 bases; J trimming: 5 bases; junction bases outside the gene matches: 10. The CDR3 coding sequence is TGTGCCAGCAGTTCAACCCGGGGGGTACGCGAGACCCAGTACTTC. It yields the protein CASSSTRGVRETQYF.

The CDR3 reads CASSFPGEQKDTQYF. CDR3 coding DNA: TGTGCCAGCAGTTTCCCCGGGGAGCAGAAGGATACGCAGTATTTT. J is TRBJ2-3 and V is TRBV27; TRBD2 might be the D (5 bases). Trimming pared 3 bases from V and 6 bases from J, leaving 16 bases between. The germline CDR1 and CDR2 sequences are MNHEY and SMNVEV (reference sequence). CDR3 length equals 15 residues.